This TCR beta chain was sequenced in a study of CD8+ T cells in alopecia areata. Findings and limits, study-wide: A great number of expanded lesional clones endured in scalp and blood during tofacitinib.

Worth noting for this clone: What it binds is not known.

The treatment denotes: oral pan-JAK inhibitor, 5-10 mg twice daily. Sorted out of PBMCs were CD4+ T cells and CD8+ T cells. Reverse transcription of extracted RNA yielded cDNA, which provided the sequencing template. The method was immunoSEQ multiplex PCR; TCRdb's version includes in-frame clones alone and lacks a portion of them. The sample carries about 200,000 clones, 58% recorded once. The germline CDR1 and CDR2 sequences are SGDLS and YYNGEE. The CDR3 is made up of 15 amino acids. Trimming removed 4 bases from V and 4 bases from J, with 16 bases in between. The source was CD4+ T cells sorted from blood, collected at week 24, from a patient treated with tofacitinib. The clonotype was recovered from a human donor with alopecia areata. The rearrangement joins TRBV9 to TRBJ2-3; D gene unclear. CDR3 residues: CASSKYTTEPDTQYF. The CDR3 DNA sequence: TGTGCCAGCAGCAAATACACGACCGAACCAGATACGCAGTATTTT.